Many counts were recorded for the clone carrying this TCR beta chain. Time point described: before trial treatment. In the RACIN dose-escalation trial, donors got nivolumab plus ipilimumab with aspirin, cyclophosphamide and radiotherapy. This sample was taken from a study of low-dose radiotherapy and immunotherapy resistance in tumors. Across the study: Intravenous cyclophosphamide 200 mg/m2 was given every two weeks, one day before radiation and immunotherapy. Gene-specific TRAV and TRBV primers were used for first-strand cDNA, covering alpha and beta chains.

V dropped 5 bases and J dropped 4 bases, with 16 bases sitting between them. This CDR3 has 15 amino acids. In germline, CDR1 is SGHTA, CDR2 FQGNSA. TCRs were amplified for around 20 PCR cycles with a constant-region primer and V-primer adapter. Through in vitro transcription, the mRNA that had been isolated was amplified. From the reads, TCRdb called clonotypes with MiXCR, one entry per CDR3 protein. This sample has about 46,000 distinct CDR3 sequences, with 12% found just once. The origin of this receptor is a female donor with ovarian cancer. The chain combines TRBV7-2 with TRBJ2-3, with D tentatively TRBD2 (5 bases). Sequencing used PBMCs, obtained before treatment. The CDR3 coding sequence is TGTGCCAGCAGCAAAGGTCCCGGGGATTCAGATACGCAGTATTTT. This encodes CASSKGPGDSDTQYF. Full variable domain (rest looked up from reference TRBV7-2 and TRBJ2-3): GAGVSQSPSNKVTEKGKDVELRCDPISGHTALYWYRQSLGQGLEFLIYFQGNSAPDKSGLPSDRFSAERTGGSVSTLTIQRTQQEDSAVYLCASSKGPGDSDTQYFGPGTRLTVL.